The present TCR beta chain was sequenced within a study of shared clonotypes between healthy human individuals. Study-wide points: Around 4.7% was the fraction of naive CD4 clonotypes found shared across several donors.

Each of the donors was a healthy adult who was HIV-negative and had not had a recent acute infection or vaccination. Concerning this clone itself: Its antigen is still unknown.

Clones were sequenced by immunoSEQ multiplex PCR, and TCRdb holds only the in-frame ones, with some missing. This sample has about 2 million clones; 95% occur once, and the top ten carry about 0.13%. Trimming took off 1 base at V and 2 bases at J, with 24 bases between the two ends. Germline CDR1 MDHEN, CDR2 SYDVKM. This CDR3 spans 19 amino acids. The sequenced material came from naive CD4+ T cells sorted from blood. Subset defined: CD45RA+ positively selected. This receptor was taken from a man younger than 30 in good health. The genes are TRBV28 and TRBJ2-7; D is possibly TRBD1 or TRBD2 (5 bases each). As DNA, the CDR3 is TGTGCCAGCAGTTTATTTTTCACAACTCGGGACCCACTAACCTACGAGCAGTACTTC. Protein sequence: CASSLFFTTRDPLTYEQYF.